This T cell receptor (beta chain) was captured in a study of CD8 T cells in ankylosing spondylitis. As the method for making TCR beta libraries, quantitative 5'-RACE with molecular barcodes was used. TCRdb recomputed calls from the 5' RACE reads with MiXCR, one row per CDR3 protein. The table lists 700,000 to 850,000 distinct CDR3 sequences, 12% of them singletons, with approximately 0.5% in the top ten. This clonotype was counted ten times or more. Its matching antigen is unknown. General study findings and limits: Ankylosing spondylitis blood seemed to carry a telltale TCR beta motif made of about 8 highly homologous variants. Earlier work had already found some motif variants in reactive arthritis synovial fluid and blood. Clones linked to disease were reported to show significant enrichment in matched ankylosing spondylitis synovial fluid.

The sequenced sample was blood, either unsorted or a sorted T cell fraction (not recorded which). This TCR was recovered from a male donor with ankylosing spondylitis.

Written as DNA, the CDR3 is TGCGCCAGCAGCTTGGTGGGGGACGGCACAGATACGCAGTATTTT. It yields the protein CASSLVGDGTDTQYF. The J gene is TRBJ2-3, the V gene TRBV5-1; D may match TRBD1 or TRBD2 (5 bases each). The CDR3 sequence is 15 residues long. Germline V gene lookup returns CDR1 SGHRS and CDR2 YFSETQ. Trimming took off 0 bases at V and 1 base at J, with 9 bases between the two ends.